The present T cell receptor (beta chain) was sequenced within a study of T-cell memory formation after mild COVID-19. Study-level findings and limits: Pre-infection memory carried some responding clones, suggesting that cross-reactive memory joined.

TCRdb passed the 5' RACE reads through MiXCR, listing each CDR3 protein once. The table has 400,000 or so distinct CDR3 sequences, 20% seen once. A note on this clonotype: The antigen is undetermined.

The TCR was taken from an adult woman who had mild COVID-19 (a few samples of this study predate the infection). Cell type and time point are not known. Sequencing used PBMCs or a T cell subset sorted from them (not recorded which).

The CDR3 nucleotides are TGTGCCAGCAGCCTTGAGGATCCACTCTCCTACAATGAGCAGTTCTTC. Protein: CASSLEDPLSYNEQFF. This chain connects TRBV3-1 to TRBJ2-1; D is uncertain. CDR3 length: 16 amino acids. V lost 4 bases and J lost 0, with 13 bases in between. Germline CDR1 is LGHDT and CDR2 is YNNKEL (reference sequence).